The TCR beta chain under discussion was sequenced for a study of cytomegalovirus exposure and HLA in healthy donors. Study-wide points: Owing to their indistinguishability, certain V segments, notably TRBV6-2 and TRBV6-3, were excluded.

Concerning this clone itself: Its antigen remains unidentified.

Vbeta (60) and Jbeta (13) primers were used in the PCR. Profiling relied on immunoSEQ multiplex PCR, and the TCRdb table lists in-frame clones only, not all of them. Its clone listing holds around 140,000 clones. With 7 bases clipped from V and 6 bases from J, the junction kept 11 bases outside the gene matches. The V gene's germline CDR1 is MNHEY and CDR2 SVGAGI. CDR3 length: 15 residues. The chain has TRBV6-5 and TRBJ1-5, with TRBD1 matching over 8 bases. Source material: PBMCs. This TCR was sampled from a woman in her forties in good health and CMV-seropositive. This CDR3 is CASNPGRGLFQPQHF. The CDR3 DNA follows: TGTGCCAGCAACCCGGGCAGGGGGCTGTTTCAGCCCCAGCATTTT.